The present entry profiles one T cell receptor (beta chain) with its context. Antigen unknown. Profiled with immunoSEQ multiplex PCR; TCRdb holds only in-frame clones, not every one. The sample gives about 1.1 million clones, about 84% of which show up once; 0.4% to 0.55% is in the top ten. The sample belongs to a study of shared clonotypes between healthy human individuals. Study-level information: Donors were a couple of women and three men aged 18 to 49. The study, taken as a whole, reports: Clonotypes shared by all four sorted-subset donors had higher generation probabilities than non-shared clonotypes. The genetic and exposure-history diversity represented was limited by few donors.

CDR1 KGHSH and CDR2 LQKENI come from the germline V gene. With V trimmed by 3 bases and J by 5 bases, 7 bases remained unmatched. This CDR3 is built from 16 residues. Sequencing was carried out using memory CD4+ T cells from PBMCs. Stated subset: CD45RA-negative fraction. This sequence was found in a man aged 18 to 30 in good health. Some clones in this sample may be carry-over from other donors' samples. The V gene is TRBV18, the J gene TRBJ2-2; TRBD2 matches at 9 bases. CDR3 DNA sequence: TGTGCCAGCTCACCCGGCGGGAGGGGGAAGACCGGGGAGCTGTTTTTT. It is translated as CASSPGGRGKTGELFF.